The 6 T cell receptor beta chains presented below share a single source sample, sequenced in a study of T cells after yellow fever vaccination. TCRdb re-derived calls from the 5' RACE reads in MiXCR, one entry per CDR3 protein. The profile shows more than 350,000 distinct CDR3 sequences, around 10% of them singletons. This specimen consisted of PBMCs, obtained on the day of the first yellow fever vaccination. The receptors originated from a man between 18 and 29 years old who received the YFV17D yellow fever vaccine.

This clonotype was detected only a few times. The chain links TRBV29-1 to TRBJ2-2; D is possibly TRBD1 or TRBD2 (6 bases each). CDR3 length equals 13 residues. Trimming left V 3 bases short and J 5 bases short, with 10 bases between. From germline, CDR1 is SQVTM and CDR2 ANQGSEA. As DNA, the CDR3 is TGCAGCGTTGACCGGGGGCGAACCGGGGAGCTGTTTTTT. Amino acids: CSVDRGRTGELFF.

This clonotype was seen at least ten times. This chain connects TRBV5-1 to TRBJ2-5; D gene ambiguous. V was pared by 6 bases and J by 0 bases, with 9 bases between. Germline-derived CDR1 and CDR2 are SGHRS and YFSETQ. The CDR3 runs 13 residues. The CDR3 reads CASTGVNQETQYF. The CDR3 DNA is TGCGCCAGCACTGGGGTAAACCAAGAGACCCAGTACTTC.

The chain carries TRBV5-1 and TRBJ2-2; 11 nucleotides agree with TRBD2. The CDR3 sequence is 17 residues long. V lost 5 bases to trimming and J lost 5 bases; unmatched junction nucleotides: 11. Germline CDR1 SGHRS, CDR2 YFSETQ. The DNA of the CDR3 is TGCGCCAGCAGGAAAACCACCGGGACTAGCGGTACCGGGGAGCTGTTTTTT. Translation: CASRKTTGTSGTGELFF.

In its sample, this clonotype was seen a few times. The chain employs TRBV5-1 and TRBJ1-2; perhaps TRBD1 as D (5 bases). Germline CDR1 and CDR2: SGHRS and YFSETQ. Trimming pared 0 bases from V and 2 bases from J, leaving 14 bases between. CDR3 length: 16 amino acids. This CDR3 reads CASSLAVGAGNYGYTF. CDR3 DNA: TGCGCCAGCAGCTTGGCCGTCGGGGCAGGGAACTATGGCTACACCTTC.

The chain's CDR3 is CAITSYNEQFF. The CDR3 coding sequence is TGTGCCATCACCTCCTACAATGAGCAGTTCTTC. The chain combines TRBV10-3 with TRBJ2-1; no reliable D call. This CDR3 comprises 11 residues. Germline lookup yields CDR1 ENHRY and CDR2 SYGVKD. V was trimmed by 7 bases and J by 0 bases, leaving 1 base between them.

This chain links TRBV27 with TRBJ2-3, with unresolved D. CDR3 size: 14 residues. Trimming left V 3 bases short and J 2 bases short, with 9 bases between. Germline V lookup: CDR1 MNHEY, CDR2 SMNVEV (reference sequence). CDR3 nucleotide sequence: TGTGCCAGCAGTTTTTCGGAGCTCACAGATACGCAGTATTTT. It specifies CASSFSELTDTQYF.